This T cell receptor beta chain was identified in a study of blood T cell repertoires in COVID-19. This CDR3 is 17 amino acids long. Losses at the gene ends were 5 bases for V and 4 bases for J; bases not matched to a gene: 9. CDR1 and CDR2 (germline): LNHDA, SQIVND (reference sequence). Per the authors' pipeline: The assay estimated nucleated cells by amplifying reference gene primers. Libraries were prepared by immunoSEQ multiplex PCR; TCRdb keeps only in-frame clonotypes and omits some of them. V and J calls and clone size follow that table, whereas D and trimming were derived from the DNA. The sample includes some 90,000 clones, roughly 89% of them seen just once.

The sample comprised peripheral blood. This chain uses TRBV19 with TRBJ2-1; 12 positions match TRBD2. This clonotype was obtained from a man over 45 with acute or convalescent COVID-19. The CDR3 nucleotides read TGTGCCAGTAGTTCACCCTCTCTAGCGGGGGGGTACAATGAGCAGTTCTTC. It is translated as CASSSPSLAGGYNEQFF.